This is a list of T cell receptor beta chains from one sample in a study of T cells in Graves' hyperthyroidism and ophthalmopathy. TCRdb reprocessed the multiplex PCR reads via MiXCR and lists one record per CDR3 protein. The table lists hundreds of thousands of distinct CDR3 sequences, roughly 14% of them singletons, with about 4% in the top ten. Sequencing was carried out using blood. Receptors originate from a woman between 35 and 50 years old with Graves' ophthalmopathy. CDR3s include the opening cysteine and the closing phenylalanine or tryptophan. The D gene is left open where the match is weak. Only part of the rows carry a size: once, few, many, or a class if the clone is expanded.

J gene: TRBJ2-2; clone size: -; D gene: -; V gene: TRBV20-1; CDR3 DNA: TGCAGTGCTCCGAGACTGGGCGGCCATGGATCCGGGGAGCTGTTTTTT; CDR3 protein: CSAPRLGGHGSGELFF
J gene: TRBJ2-7; clone size: many; D gene: TRBD1; V gene: TRBV6-5; CDR3 DNA: TGTGCCAGCAGTTGGGGACAGGCAGGCTACGAGCAGTACTTC; CDR3 protein: CASSWGQAGYEQYF
J gene: TRBJ2-5; clone size: many; D gene: TRBD2; V gene: TRBV12-3/TRBV12-4; CDR3 DNA: TGTGCCAGCAGTTTCGGACTAGCGGGGCAAGAGACCCAGTACTTC; CDR3 protein: CASSFGLAGQETQYF
J gene: TRBJ2-2; clone size: few; D gene: -; V gene: TRBV7-3; CDR3 DNA: TGTGCCAGCAGCTTAATGGCTACCTCGAACACCGGGGAGCTGTTTTTT; CDR3 protein: CASSLMATSNTGELFF
J gene: TRBJ2-5; clone size: few; D gene: TRBD1; V gene: TRBV5-1; CDR3 DNA: TGCGCCACCAAATCCGGGACAGGGAGCCAAGAGACCCAGTACTTC; CDR3 protein: CATKSGTGSQETQYF
J gene: TRBJ2-7; clone size: many; D gene: TRBD2; V gene: TRBV7-2; CDR3 DNA: TGTGCCAGCAGCTCATTAGCGGGAGGGCCCCTGGAGCAGTACTTC; CDR3 protein: CASSSLAGGPLEQYF
J gene: TRBJ2-7; clone size: many; D gene: -; V gene: TRBV7-2; CDR3 DNA: TGTGCCAGCAGCTTAGCGGTAACCGTTTACGAGCAGTACTTC; CDR3 protein: CASSLAVTVYEQYF
J gene: TRBJ2-5; clone size: many; D gene: TRBD1; V gene: TRBV5-1; CDR3 DNA: TGCGCCAGCACCCGCCTTGGGGACAGGGGAGAGACCCAGTACTTC; CDR3 protein: CASTRLGDRGETQYF
J gene: TRBJ2-7; clone size: many; D gene: -; V gene: TRBV7-2; CDR3 DNA: TGTGCCAGCCAATGGGACAAAGGGACCTACGAGCAGTACTTC; CDR3 protein: CASQWDKGTYEQYF
J gene: TRBJ2-7; clone size: many; D gene: -; V gene: TRBV6-2/TRBV6-3; CDR3 DNA: TGTGCCAGCAGTTACGACTCCGAGGGGGAGCAGTACTTC; CDR3 protein: CASSYDSEGEQYF
J gene: TRBJ2-7; clone size: many; D gene: TRBD1; V gene: TRBV20-1; CDR3 DNA: TGCAGTGCGCCCGGCCCACCCCAGGGGGCGCGGGAGCAGTACTTC; CDR3 protein: CSAPGPPQGAREQYF
J gene: TRBJ1-6; clone size: many; D gene: -; V gene: TRBV2; CDR3 DNA: TGTGCCAGCAGCTACTCCCGGGCCCAGGAGGGGCCCCTCCACTTT; CDR3 protein: CASSYSRAQEGPLHF
J gene: TRBJ2-2; clone size: many; D gene: -; V gene: TRBV12-3/TRBV12-4; CDR3 DNA: TGTGCCAGCAGTTTACATCGGGACACCGGGGAGCTGTTTTTT; CDR3 protein: CASSLHRDTGELFF
J gene: TRBJ1-1; clone size: many; D gene: -; V gene: TRBV28; CDR3 DNA: TGTGCCAGCAGTTTAACCCCGGGGCAAATTTTTGAAGCTTTCTTT; CDR3 protein: CASSLTPGQIFEAFF
J gene: TRBJ1-1; clone size: many; D gene: TRBD1; V gene: TRBV12-3/TRBV12-4; CDR3 DNA: TGTGCCAGCACCCTGGGACAGGCAAACACTGAAGCTTTCTTT; CDR3 protein: CASTLGQANTEAFF
J gene: TRBJ1-1; clone size: few; D gene: -; V gene: TRBV5-5; CDR3 DNA: TGTGCCAGCAGCTTTTTCGGGTCTACGAACACTGAAGCTTTCTTT; CDR3 protein: CASSFFGSTNTEAFF
J gene: TRBJ1-5; clone size: many; D gene: -; V gene: TRBV5-1; CDR3 DNA: TGCGCCAGCAGCGAAGGCAGGGGCGGGGAGCCCCAGCATTTT; CDR3 protein: CASSEGRGGEPQHF
J gene: TRBJ2-7; clone size: many; D gene: TRBD1; V gene: TRBV6-5; CDR3 DNA: TGTGCCAGCAGTTACCAGGGGGCATCCTACGAGCAGTACTTC; CDR3 protein: CASSYQGASYEQYF
J gene: TRBJ1-1; clone size: many; D gene: -; V gene: TRBV6-2/TRBV6-3; CDR3 DNA: TGTGCCAGCGCAGGGTATAGCACTGAAGCTTTCTTT; CDR3 protein: CASAGYSTEAFF
J gene: TRBJ2-6; clone size: many; D gene: -; V gene: TRBV11-2; CDR3 DNA: TGTGCCAGCAGCCCGGAGGCTCTCTCTGGGGCCAACGTCCTGACTTTC; CDR3 protein: CASSPEALSGANVLTF
J gene: TRBJ1-3; clone size: many; D gene: -; V gene: TRBV11-2; CDR3 DNA: TGTGCCAGCAGCCCAGGGTTGTACGGAAACACCATATATTTT; CDR3 protein: CASSPGLYGNTIYF
J gene: TRBJ1-6; clone size: -; D gene: -; V gene: TRBV6-1; CDR3 DNA: TGTGCCAGCAGTAAAAGCGGGACGGCCCTTCGTTCACCCCTCCACTTT; CDR3 protein: CASSKSGTALRSPLHF
J gene: TRBJ2-7; clone size: few; D gene: -; V gene: TRBV11-1; CDR3 DNA: TGTGCCAGCAGCTTCGAAGGGCCCGGCGAGCAGTACTTC; CDR3 protein: CASSFEGPGEQYF
J gene: TRBJ1-1; clone size: -; D gene: -; V gene: TRBV7-9; CDR3 DNA: TGTGCCAGCAGCCCGAGCGGGTACATGAACACTGAAGCTTTCTTT; CDR3 protein: CASSPSGYMNTEAFF
J gene: TRBJ2-4; clone size: -; D gene: -; V gene: TRBV10-1; CDR3 DNA: TGCGCCAGTGCTCAGGGGAGAGTCGCCAAAAACATTCAGTACTTC; CDR3 protein: CASAQGRVAKNIQYF
J gene: TRBJ2-7; clone size: many; D gene: -; V gene: TRBV4-1; CDR3 DNA: TGCGCCAGCAGCCAAGACAGTGAAGCCTACGAGCAGTACTTC; CDR3 protein: CASSQDSEAYEQYF
J gene: TRBJ1-2; clone size: few; D gene: TRBD1; V gene: TRBV4-1; CDR3 DNA: TGCGCCAGCAGCCAAGATCTAGGCGGGAGGGACAGGGGTAAATCTAACTATGGCTACACCTTC; CDR3 protein: CASSQDLGGRDRGKSNYGYTF
J gene: TRBJ2-5; clone size: many; D gene: -; V gene: TRBV7-8; CDR3 DNA: TGTGCCAGCAGCTTAGCGTCGGGGCTGCAAGAGACCCAGTACTTC; CDR3 protein: CASSLASGLQETQYF
J gene: TRBJ2-4; clone size: many; D gene: -; V gene: TRBV30; CDR3 DNA: TGTGCCTGGTTGGGCCATCCCCGCAAAAACATTCAGTACTTC; CDR3 protein: CAWLGHPRKNIQYF
J gene: TRBJ1-5; clone size: many; D gene: TRBD1; V gene: TRBV7-8; CDR3 DNA: TGTGCCAGCAGCCGCCGGGACAGGGGGCCGAGTCAGCCCCAGCATTTT; CDR3 protein: CASSRRDRGPSQPQHF
J gene: TRBJ1-2; clone size: many; D gene: TRBD1; V gene: TRBV30; CDR3 DNA: TGTGCCTGGAGGGGATCAGGGGGCAACCGAAACTATGGCTACACCTTC; CDR3 protein: CAWRGSGGNRNYGYTF
J gene: TRBJ2-2; clone size: many; D gene: TRBD2; V gene: TRBV6-2/TRBV6-3; CDR3 DNA: TGTGCCAGCAGCAGCGGGAGGCAGACCGGGGAGCTGTTTTTT; CDR3 protein: CASSSGRQTGELFF
J gene: TRBJ2-5; clone size: many; D gene: -; V gene: TRBV5-6; CDR3 DNA: TGTGCCAGCAGCTTGATGGGGGCGGAGACCCAGTACTTC; CDR3 protein: CASSLMGAETQYF
J gene: TRBJ2-2; clone size: many; D gene: -; V gene: TRBV6-5; CDR3 DNA: TGTGCCAGCAGTTTTACAGGAAACACCGGGGAGCTGTTTTTT; CDR3 protein: CASSFTGNTGELFF
J gene: TRBJ2-7; clone size: -; D gene: TRBD2; V gene: TRBV10-3; CDR3 DNA: TGTGCCATCGGCCGACTAGCGGGAGAGGAAGAGCAGTACTTC; CDR3 protein: CAIGRLAGEEEQYF
J gene: TRBJ2-3; clone size: few; D gene: -; V gene: TRBV20-1; CDR3 DNA: TGCAGTGCTAGACTCACGGGAGAATCGCAGTATTTT; CDR3 protein: CSARLTGESQYF
J gene: TRBJ2-5; clone size: many; D gene: TRBD2; V gene: TRBV20-1; CDR3 DNA: TGCAGTGCCATCCTAGCGGGGCGAGAGACCCAGTACTTC; CDR3 protein: CSAILAGRETQYF
J gene: TRBJ2-7; clone size: many; D gene: -; V gene: TRBV29-1; CDR3 DNA: TGCAGCGTTGTGCCCAGGGAATACGAGCAGTACTTC; CDR3 protein: CSVVPREYEQYF
J gene: TRBJ1-6; clone size: many; D gene: TRBD1; V gene: TRBV28; CDR3 DNA: TGTGCCAGCAGTTCAACAACCGGACAGGGGTATTCACCCCTCCACTTT; CDR3 protein: CASSSTTGQGYSPLHF
J gene: TRBJ2-7; clone size: few; D gene: -; V gene: TRBV20-1; CDR3 DNA: TGCAGTGCCCCTGACAGAAAAAGCTCCTACGAGCAGTACTTC; CDR3 protein: CSAPDRKSSYEQYF
J gene: TRBJ2-1; clone size: few; D gene: -; V gene: TRBV24-1; CDR3 DNA: TGTGCCACCAGTGAGACTCCAGGCGGGATGATTGAGCAGTTCTTC; CDR3 protein: CATSETPGGMIEQFF
J gene: TRBJ1-1; clone size: few; D gene: -; V gene: TRBV20-1; CDR3 DNA: TGCAGTGCTAGGGAGCAGACTGAAGCTTTCTTT; CDR3 protein: CSAREQTEAFF
J gene: TRBJ1-1; clone size: many; D gene: TRBD1; V gene: TRBV2; CDR3 DNA: TGTGCCAGCACCGAGACAGGGATAATCACTGAAGCTTTCTTT; CDR3 protein: CASTETGIITEAFF
J gene: TRBJ1-1; clone size: many; D gene: -; V gene: TRBV29-1; CDR3 DNA: TGCAGCGTTGAAATGGGGGACACTGAAGCTTTCTTT; CDR3 protein: CSVEMGDTEAFF
J gene: TRBJ2-7; clone size: many; D gene: -; V gene: TRBV6-5; CDR3 DNA: TGTGCCAGCAGCCGCAACAGTTACGAGCAGTACTTC; CDR3 protein: CASSRNSYEQYF
J gene: TRBJ2-7; clone size: -; D gene: -; V gene: TRBV30; CDR3 DNA: TGTGCCTGGAGTGGCAGTTGGAGCGTTCCCTCCTACGAGCAGTACTTC; CDR3 protein: CAWSGSWSVPSYEQYF
J gene: TRBJ1-5; clone size: many; D gene: -; V gene: TRBV7-2; CDR3 DNA: TGTGCCAGCAGCTGGGGGTTGAGTCAGCCCCAGCATTTT; CDR3 protein: CASSWGLSQPQHF
J gene: TRBJ1-2; clone size: many; D gene: TRBD1; V gene: TRBV20-1; CDR3 DNA: TGCAGTGCTAGGCATTTCGGCAGGGGGGCTTATGGCTACACCTTC; CDR3 protein: CSARHFGRGAYGYTF
J gene: TRBJ2-5; clone size: many; D gene: -; V gene: TRBV5-1; CDR3 DNA: TGCGCCAGCAGCTCTACAGGAGCTCTAAACCAAGAGACCCAGTACTTC; CDR3 protein: CASSSTGALNQETQYF
J gene: TRBJ1-1; clone size: many; D gene: TRBD1; V gene: TRBV20-1; CDR3 DNA: TGCAGTGCTAAGGGGAGCAGGGGGGACACTGAAGCTTTCTTT; CDR3 protein: CSAKGSRGDTEAFF
J gene: TRBJ2-5; clone size: many; D gene: TRBD1; V gene: TRBV20-1; CDR3 DNA: TGCAGTGCTAGAGAGCCGACAGGGGTCCAAGAGACCCAGTACTTC; CDR3 protein: CSAREPTGVQETQYF
J gene: TRBJ1-1; clone size: few; D gene: -; V gene: TRBV20-1; CDR3 DNA: TGCAGTGCTAGAGGGGAGGCAAAGAACACTGAAGCTTTCTTT; CDR3 protein: CSARGEAKNTEAFF
J gene: TRBJ1-5; clone size: many; D gene: -; V gene: TRBV20-1; CDR3 DNA: TGCAGTGCTAGTAGGTCCAGGGATCAGCCCCAGCATTTT; CDR3 protein: CSASRSRDQPQHF
J gene: TRBJ2-7; clone size: few; D gene: -; V gene: TRBV20-1; CDR3 DNA: TGCAGTGCAAAAAGGGTTGACGAGCAGTACTTC; CDR3 protein: CSAKRVDEQYF
J gene: TRBJ1-1; clone size: -; D gene: -; V gene: TRBV6-1; CDR3 DNA: TGTGCCAGCAGACTCAATACACCCAACACTGAAGCTTTCTTT; CDR3 protein: CASRLNTPNTEAFF
J gene: TRBJ1-1; clone size: many; D gene: -; V gene: TRBV29-1; CDR3 DNA: TGCAGCGTTGTAATGACAGGAAGAACTGAAGCTTTCTTT; CDR3 protein: CSVVMTGRTEAFF
J gene: TRBJ1-5; clone size: few; D gene: TRBD1; V gene: TRBV6-4; CDR3 DNA: TGTGCCAGCAGTGCTCCCACAGGGGCGGTCAGGCAGCCCCAGCATTTT; CDR3 protein: CASSAPTGAVRQPQHF